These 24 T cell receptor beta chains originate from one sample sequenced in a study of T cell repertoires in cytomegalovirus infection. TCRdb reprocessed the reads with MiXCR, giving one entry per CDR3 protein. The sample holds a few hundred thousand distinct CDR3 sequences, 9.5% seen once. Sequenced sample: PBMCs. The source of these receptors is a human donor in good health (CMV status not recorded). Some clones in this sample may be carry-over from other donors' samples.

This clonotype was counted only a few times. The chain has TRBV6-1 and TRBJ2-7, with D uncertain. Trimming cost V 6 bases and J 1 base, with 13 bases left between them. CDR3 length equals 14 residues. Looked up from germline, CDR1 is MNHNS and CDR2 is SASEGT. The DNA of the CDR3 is TGTGCCAGCAGCGACGGTGGACCTTCCTACGAGCAGTACTTC. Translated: CASSDGGPSYEQYF.

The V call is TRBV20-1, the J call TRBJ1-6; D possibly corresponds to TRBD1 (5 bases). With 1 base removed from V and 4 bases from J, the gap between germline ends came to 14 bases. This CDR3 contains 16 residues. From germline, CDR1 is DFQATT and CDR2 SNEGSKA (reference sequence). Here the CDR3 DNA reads TGCAGTGCTAGAGCCCCGACAGAGCCTTATAATTCACCCCTCCACTTT. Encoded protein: CSARAPTEPYNSPLHF.

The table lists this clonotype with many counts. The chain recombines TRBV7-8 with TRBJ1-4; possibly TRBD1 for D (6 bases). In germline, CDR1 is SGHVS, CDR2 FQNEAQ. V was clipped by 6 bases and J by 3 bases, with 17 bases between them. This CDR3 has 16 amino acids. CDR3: CASSPIVRGPNEKLFF. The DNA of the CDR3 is TGTGCCAGCAGTCCGATCGTCAGGGGCCCTAATGAAAAACTGTTTTTT.

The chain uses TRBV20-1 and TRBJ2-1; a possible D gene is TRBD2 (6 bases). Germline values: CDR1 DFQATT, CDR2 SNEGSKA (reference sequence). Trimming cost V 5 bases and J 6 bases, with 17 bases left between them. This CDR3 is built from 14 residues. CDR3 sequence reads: CSAQPAGRSNEQFF. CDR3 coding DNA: TGCAGTGCTCAGCCGGCGGGACGTAGCAATGAGCAGTTCTTC.

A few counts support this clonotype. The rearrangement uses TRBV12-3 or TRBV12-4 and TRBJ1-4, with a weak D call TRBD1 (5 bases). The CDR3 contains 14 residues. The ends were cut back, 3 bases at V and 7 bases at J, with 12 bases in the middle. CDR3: CASSLRGGGEKLFF. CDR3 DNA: TGTGCCAGCAGTTTGAGGGGCGGCGGTGAAAAACTGTTTTTT.

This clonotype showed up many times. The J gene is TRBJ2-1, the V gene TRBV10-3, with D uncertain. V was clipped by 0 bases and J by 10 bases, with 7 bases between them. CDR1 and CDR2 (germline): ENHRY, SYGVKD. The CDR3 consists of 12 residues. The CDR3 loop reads CAISESGFEQFF. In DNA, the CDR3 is TGTGCCATCAGTGAGTCGGGGTTCGAGCAGTTCTTC.

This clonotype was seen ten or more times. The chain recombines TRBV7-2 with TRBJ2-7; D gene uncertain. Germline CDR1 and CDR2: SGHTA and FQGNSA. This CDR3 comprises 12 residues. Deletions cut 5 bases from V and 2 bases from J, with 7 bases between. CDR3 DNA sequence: TGTGCCAGCAGCCCAGGCGCCTACGAGCAGTACTTC. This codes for CASSPGAYEQYF.

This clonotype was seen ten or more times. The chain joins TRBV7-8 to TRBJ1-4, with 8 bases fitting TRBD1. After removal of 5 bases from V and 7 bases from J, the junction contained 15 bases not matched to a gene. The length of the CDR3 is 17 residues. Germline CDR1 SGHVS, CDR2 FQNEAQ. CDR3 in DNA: TGTGCCAGCAGCCCCGGGACAGGCGGGACTCTGGGTGAAAAACTGTTTTTT. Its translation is CASSPGTGGTLGEKLFF.

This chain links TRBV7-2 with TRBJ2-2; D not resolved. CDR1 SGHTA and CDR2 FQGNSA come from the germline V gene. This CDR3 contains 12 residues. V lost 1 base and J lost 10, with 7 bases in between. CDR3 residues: CASSLGPLELFF. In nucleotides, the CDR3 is TGTGCCAGCAGCTTAGGCCCTCTGGAGCTGTTTTTT. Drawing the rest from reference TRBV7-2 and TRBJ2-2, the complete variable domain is GAGVSQSPSNKVTEKGKDVELRCDPISGHTALYWYRQSLGQGLEFLIYFQGNSAPDKSGLPSDRFSAERTGGSVSTLTIQRTQQEDSAVYLCASSLGPLELFFGEGSRLTVL.

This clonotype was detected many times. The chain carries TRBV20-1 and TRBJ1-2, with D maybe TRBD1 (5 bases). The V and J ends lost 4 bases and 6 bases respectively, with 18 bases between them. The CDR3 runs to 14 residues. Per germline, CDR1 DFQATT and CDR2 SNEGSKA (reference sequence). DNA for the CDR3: TGCAGTGCTATCTCGGGGGGGGAAATGGATGGCTACACCTTC. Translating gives CSAISGGEMDGYTF.

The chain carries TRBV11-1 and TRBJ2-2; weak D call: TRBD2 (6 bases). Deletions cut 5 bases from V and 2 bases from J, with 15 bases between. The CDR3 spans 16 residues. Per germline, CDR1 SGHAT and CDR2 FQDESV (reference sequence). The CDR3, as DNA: TGTGCCAGCAGCAAACCCGCGGGGACCAACACCGGGGAGCTGTTTTTT. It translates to CASSKPAGTNTGELFF.

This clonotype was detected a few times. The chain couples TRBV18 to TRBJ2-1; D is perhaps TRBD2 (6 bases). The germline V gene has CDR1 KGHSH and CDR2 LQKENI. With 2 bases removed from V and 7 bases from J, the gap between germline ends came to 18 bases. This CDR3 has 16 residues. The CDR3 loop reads CASSPGTSLESNEQFF. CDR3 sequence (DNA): TGTGCCAGCTCACCAGGAACTAGCCTAGAATCGAATGAGCAGTTCTTC.

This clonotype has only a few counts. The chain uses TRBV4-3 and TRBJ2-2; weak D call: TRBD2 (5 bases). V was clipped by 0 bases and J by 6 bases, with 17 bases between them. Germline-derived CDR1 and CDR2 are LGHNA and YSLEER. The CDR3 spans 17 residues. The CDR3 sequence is CASSQDGITLVPGELFF. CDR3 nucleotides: TGCGCCAGCAGCCAAGACGGGATCACCTTAGTTCCCGGGGAGCTGTTTTTT.

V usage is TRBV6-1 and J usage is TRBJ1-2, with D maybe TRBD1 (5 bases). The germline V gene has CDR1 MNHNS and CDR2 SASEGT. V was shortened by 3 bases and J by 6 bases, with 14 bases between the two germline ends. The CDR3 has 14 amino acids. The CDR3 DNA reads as TGTGCCAGCAGTGAGCTGGGGGGTACGAATGGCTACACCTTC. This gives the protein CASSELGGTNGYTF.

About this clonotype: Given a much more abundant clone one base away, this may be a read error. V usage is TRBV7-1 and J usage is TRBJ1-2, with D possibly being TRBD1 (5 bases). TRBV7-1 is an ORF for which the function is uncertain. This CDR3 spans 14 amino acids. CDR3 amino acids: CASSPGGGHYRYTF. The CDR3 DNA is TGTGCCAGCAGCCCTGGTGGCGGACACTATCGCTACACCTTC.

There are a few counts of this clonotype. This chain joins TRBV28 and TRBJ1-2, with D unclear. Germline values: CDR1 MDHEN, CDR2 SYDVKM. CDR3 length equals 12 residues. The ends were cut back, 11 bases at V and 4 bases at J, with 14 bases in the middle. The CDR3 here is CAGGSEVYGYTF. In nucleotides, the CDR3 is TGTGCCGGCGGGTCGGAGGTCTATGGCTACACCTTC.

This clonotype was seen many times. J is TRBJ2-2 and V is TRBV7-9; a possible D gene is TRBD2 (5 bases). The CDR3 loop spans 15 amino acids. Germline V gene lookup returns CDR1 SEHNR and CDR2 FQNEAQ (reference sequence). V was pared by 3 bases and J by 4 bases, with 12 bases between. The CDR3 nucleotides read TGTGCCAGCAGCTTCGGCCTAGCTAGCACCGGGGAGCTGTTTTTT. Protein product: CASSFGLASTGELFF.

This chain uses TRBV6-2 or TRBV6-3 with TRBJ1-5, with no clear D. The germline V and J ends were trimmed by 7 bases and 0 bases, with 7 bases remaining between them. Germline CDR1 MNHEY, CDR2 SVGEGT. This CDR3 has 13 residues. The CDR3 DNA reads TGTGCCAGCACCCGGGATAGCAATCAGCCCCAGCATTTT. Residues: CASTRDSNQPQHF.

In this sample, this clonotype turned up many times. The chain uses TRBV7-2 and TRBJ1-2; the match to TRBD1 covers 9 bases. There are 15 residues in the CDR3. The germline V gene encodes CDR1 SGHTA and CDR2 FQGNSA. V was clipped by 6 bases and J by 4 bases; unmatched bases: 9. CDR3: CASSYNGQGIYGYTF. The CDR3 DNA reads TGTGCCAGCAGTTACAACGGACAGGGGATCTATGGCTACACCTTC.

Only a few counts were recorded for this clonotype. The chain's CDR3 is CASSPQQGANYGYTF. The CDR3, as DNA: TGTGCCAGCTCACCGCAACAGGGGGCTAACTATGGCTACACCTTC. V usage is TRBV18 and J usage is TRBJ1-2, with 8 bases that match TRBD1. There are 15 residues in the CDR3. Per the germline V gene, CDR1 is KGHSH and CDR2 is LQKENI. The J segment lost 0 bases and the V segment lost 3 bases, leaving 3 bases of the junction unmatched.

CDR3 amino acids: CATWPRGRGSGEQFF. CDR3 DNA sequence: TGTGCCACCTGGCCCAGGGGACGGGGGTCCGGTGAGCAGTTCTTC. The chain is built from TRBV28 and TRBJ2-1; D is perhaps TRBD1 or TRBD2 (6 bases each). CDR3 length: 15 amino acids. CDR1 and CDR2 (germline): MDHEN, SYDVKM. V was pared by 10 bases and J by 9 bases, with 25 bases between.

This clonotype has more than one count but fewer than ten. CDR3 bases: TGTGCCAGCAGTTTTGGACTTCTCAATGAGCAGTTCTTC. It specifies CASSFGLLNEQFF. The chain couples TRBV6-2 or TRBV6-3 to TRBJ2-1; weak D call: TRBD2 (5 bases). Germline V gives CDR1 MNHEY, CDR2 SVGEGT. This CDR3 contains 13 residues. With 4 bases removed from V and 6 bases from J, the gap between germline ends came to 10 bases.

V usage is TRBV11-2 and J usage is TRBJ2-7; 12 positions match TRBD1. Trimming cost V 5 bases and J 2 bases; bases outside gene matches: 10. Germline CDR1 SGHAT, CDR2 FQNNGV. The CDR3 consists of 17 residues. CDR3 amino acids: CASSPRGGTGGAYEQYF. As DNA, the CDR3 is TGTGCCAGCAGCCCTCGGGGGGGGACAGGGGGCGCCTACGAGCAGTACTTC.

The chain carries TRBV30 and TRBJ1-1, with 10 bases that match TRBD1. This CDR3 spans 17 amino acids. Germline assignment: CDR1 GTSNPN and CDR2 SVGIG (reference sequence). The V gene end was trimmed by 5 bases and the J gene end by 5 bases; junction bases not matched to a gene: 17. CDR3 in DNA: TGTGCCTGGCGACCCAACCTCCGGGACAGGGGAAGGACTGAAGCTTTCTTT. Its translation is CAWRPNLRDRGRTEAFF.